The T cell receptor beta chain under discussion was sequenced for a study of technical replicates of blood from a handful of donors. Libraries were prepared by immunoSEQ multiplex PCR; TCRdb keeps only in-frame clonotypes and omits some of them. This sample has about 91,000 clones, with 92% found just once. Source material: T cells isolated from PBMCs. This clonotype originated in a human donor in good health.

The CDR3: CASSRDRYNEQFF. Here the CDR3 DNA reads TGCGCCAGCAGCCGGGACAGGTACAATGAGCAGTTCTTC. This chain uses TRBV5-1 with TRBJ2-1; 8 positions agree with TRBD1. There are 13 residues in the CDR3. Germline V lookup: CDR1 SGHRS, CDR2 YFSETQ. V lost 4 bases, J lost 4 bases, and 1 base stayed unmatched.